The text below deals with one TCR beta chain. These data are taken from a study of blood T cell repertoires in COVID-19. Study-level background: Collection of acute and convalescent COVID-19 samples took place in the United States, Italy and Spain.

Sequencing was performed with immunoSEQ multiplex PCR; in TCRdb, only in-frame clones are kept and a portion is missing. The sample has about 400,000 clones, roughly 87% seen once. This study enrolled people aged about 18 to 100 from around 25 US geographic areas. V was shortened by 2 bases and J by 8 bases, with 12 bases between the two germline ends. Per the germline V gene, CDR1 is SGHTA and CDR2 is FQGNSA. The CDR3 is 13 residues long. The TCR comes from a woman aged 25 to 39 who had recovered from COVID-19. The chain uses TRBV7-2 and TRBJ1-2; possible D gene TRBD1, 5 bases. Source material: PBMCs or T cells enriched from blood (not recorded which). CDR3 loop: CASSLIQGGGYTF. DNA of the CDR3: TGTGCCAGCAGCTTAATTCAGGGCGGAGGCTACACCTTC.